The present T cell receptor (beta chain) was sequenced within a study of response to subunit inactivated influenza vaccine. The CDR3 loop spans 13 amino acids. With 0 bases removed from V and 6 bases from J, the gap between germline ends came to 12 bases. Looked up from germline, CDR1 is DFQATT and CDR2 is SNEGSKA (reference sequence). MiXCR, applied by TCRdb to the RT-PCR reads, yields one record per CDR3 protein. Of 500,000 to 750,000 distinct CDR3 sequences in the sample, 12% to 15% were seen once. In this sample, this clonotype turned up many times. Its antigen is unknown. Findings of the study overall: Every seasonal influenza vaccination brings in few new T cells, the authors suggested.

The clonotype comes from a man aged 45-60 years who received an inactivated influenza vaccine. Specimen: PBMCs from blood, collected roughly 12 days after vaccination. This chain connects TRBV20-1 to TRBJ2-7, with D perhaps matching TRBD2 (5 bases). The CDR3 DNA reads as TGCAGTGCTAGAGACAGGCCTACTAGCGAGCAGTACTTC. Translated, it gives CSARDRPTSEQYF.